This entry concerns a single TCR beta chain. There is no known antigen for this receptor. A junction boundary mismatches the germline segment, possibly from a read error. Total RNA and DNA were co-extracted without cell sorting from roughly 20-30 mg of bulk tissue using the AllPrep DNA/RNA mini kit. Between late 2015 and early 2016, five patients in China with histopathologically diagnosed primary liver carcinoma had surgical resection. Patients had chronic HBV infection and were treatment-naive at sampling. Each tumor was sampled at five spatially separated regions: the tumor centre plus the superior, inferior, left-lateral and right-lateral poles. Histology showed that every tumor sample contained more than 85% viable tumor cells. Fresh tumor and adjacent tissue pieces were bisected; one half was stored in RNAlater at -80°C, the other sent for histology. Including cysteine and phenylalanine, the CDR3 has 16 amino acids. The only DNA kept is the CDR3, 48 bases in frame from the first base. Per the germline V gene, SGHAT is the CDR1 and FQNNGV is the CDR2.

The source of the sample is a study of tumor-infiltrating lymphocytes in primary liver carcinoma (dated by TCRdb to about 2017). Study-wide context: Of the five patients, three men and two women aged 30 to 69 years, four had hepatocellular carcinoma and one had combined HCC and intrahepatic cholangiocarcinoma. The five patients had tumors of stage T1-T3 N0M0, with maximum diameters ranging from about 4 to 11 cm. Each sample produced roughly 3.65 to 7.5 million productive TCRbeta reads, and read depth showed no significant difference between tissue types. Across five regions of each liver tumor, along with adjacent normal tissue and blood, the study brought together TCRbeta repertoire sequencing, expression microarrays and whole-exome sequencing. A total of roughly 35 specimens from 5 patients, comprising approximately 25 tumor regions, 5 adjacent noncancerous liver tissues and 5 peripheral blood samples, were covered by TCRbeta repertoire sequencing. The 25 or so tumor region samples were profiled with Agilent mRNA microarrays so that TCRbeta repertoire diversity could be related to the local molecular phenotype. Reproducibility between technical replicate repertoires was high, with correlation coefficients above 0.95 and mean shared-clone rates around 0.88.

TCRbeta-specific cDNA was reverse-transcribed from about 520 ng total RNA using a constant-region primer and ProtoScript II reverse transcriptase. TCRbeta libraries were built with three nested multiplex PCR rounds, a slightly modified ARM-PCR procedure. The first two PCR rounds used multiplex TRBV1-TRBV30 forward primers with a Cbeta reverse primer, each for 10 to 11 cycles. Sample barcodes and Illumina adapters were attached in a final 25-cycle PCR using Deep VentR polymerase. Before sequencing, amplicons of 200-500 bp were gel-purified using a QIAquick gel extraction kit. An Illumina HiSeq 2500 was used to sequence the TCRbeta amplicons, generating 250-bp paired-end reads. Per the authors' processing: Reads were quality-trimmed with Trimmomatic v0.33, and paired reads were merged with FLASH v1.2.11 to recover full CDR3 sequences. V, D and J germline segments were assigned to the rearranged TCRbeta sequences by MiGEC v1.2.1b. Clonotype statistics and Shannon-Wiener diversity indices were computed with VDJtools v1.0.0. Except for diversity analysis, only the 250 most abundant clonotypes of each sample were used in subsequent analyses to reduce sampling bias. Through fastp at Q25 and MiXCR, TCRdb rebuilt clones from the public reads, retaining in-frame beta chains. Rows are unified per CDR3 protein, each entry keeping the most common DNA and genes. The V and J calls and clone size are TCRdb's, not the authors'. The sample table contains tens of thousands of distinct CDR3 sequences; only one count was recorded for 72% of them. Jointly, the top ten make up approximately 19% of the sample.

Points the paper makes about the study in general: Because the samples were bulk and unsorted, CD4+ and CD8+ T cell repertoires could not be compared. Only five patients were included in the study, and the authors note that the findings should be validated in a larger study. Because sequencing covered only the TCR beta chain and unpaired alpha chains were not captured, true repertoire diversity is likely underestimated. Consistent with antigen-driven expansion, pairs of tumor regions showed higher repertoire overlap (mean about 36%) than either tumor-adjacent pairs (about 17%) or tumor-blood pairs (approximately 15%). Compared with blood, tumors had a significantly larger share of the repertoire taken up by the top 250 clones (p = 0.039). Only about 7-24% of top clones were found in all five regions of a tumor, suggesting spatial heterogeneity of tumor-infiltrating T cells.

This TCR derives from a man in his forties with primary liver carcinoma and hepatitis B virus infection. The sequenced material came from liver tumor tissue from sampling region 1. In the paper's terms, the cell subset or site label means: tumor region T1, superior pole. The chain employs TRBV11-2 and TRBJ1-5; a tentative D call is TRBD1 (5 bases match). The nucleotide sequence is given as TGTGCCAGCACGACCCCTGGGGGGAGAGGTTGGGAGCCCAAGCATTTT. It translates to CASTTPGGRGWEPKHF.